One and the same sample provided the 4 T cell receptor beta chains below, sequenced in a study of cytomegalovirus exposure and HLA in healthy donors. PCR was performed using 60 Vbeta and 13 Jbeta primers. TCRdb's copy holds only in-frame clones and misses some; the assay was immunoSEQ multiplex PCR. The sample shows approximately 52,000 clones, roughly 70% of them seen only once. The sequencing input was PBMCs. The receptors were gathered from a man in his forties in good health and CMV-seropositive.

The CDR3 reads CASSQGREQTQYF. In nucleotides, the CDR3 is TGTGCCAGCAGCCAAGGGAGGGAACAGACCCAGTACTTC. The V and J genes are TRBV14 and TRBJ2-5; tentative D call: TRBD2 (6 bases). Germline V gives CDR1 SGHDN, CDR2 FVKESK. This CDR3 comprises 13 residues. Trimming removed 1 base at V and 6 bases at J, with 9 bases between.

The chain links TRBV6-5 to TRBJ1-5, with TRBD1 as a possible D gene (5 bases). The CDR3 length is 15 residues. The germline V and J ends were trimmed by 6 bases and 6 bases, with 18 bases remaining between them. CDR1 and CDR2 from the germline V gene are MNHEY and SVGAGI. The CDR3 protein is CASRPKGKGRQPQHF. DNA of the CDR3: TGTGCCAGCAGACCTAAGGGGAAGGGCCGTCAGCCCCAGCATTTT.

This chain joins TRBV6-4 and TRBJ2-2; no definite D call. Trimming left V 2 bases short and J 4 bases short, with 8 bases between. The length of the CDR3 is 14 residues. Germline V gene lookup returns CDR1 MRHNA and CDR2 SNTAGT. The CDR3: CASSDRDSTGELFF. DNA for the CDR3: TGTGCCAGCAGTGACAGAGACTCCACCGGGGAGCTGTTTTTT.

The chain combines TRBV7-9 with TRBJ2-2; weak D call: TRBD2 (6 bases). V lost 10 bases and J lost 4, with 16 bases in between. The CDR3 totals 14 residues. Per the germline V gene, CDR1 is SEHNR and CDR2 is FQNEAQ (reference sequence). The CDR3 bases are TGTGCCACGGGGAGGACGCGTGGCACCGGGGAGCTGTTTTTT. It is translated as CATGRTRGTGELFF.